A single sample gave rise to the 30 T cell receptor beta chains below, sequenced in a study of T-cell memory formation after mild COVID-19 (dated by TCRdb to the early 2020s). Library prep was done by 5' RACE. These reads were obtained on an Illumina NovaSeq 6000. In TCRdb, the public reads were trimmed at Q25 with fastp and aligned with MiXCR, with productive beta chains retained. Each record represents a unique CDR3 protein, reported with the most common genes and DNA among its rows. Here the sample has about 540,000 distinct CDR3 sequences; 20% occur a single time. In total, the top ten clones hold under 15% of the sample. The material sequenced was PBMCs or a T cell subset sorted from them (not recorded which). The receptors were gathered from an adult woman who had mild COVID-19 (a few samples of this study predate the infection). The sample titles of this study are shuffled in the database, so cell type and time point are left out; the donor was told from shared clones.

Concerning this clonotype: A read error is possible here, since a much larger clone lies one base away. The rearrangement uses TRBV7-9 and TRBJ2-2; maybe TRBD2 (5 bases). Germline CDR1 and CDR2: SEHNR and FQNEAQ (reference sequence). CDR3 size: 16 residues. CDR3 DNA sequence: TGTGCCAGCAGCTTAGTACAGACCGTAGGCTCCGGGGAGCTGATTTTT. Translation gives CASSLVQTVGSGELIF. Drawing the rest from reference TRBV7-9 and TRBJ2-2, the complete variable domain is DTGVSQNPRHKITKRGQNVTFRCDPISEHNRLYWYRQTLGQGPEFLTYFQNEAQLEKSRLLSDRFSAERPKGSFSTLEIQRTEQGDSAMYLCASSLVQTVGSGELIFGEGSRLTVL.

This clonotype came up a few times. The chain carries TRBV12-3 or TRBV12-4 and TRBJ2-5; 9 positions match TRBD2. After removal of 6 bases from V and 5 bases from J, the junction contained 7 bases not matched to a gene. The CDR3 totals 14 residues. The CDR3 is CASSPPSGVETQYF. As DNA, the CDR3 is TGTGCCAGCAGCCCACCTAGCGGGGTTGAGACCCAGTACTTC.

The CDR3 sequence is CASSSTPEAFF. CDR3 nucleotides: TGTGCCAGCAGTTCGACACCTGAAGCTTTCTTT. J is TRBJ1-1 and V is TRBV7-9; no reliable D call. V was clipped by 6 bases and J by 6 bases, with 8 bases between them. Germline CDR1 is SEHNR and CDR2 is FQNEAQ (reference sequence). The CDR3 runs to 11 residues.

There are a few counts of this clonotype. The chain joins TRBV27 to TRBJ2-5; maybe TRBD1 (5 bases). The CDR3 runs 13 residues. CDR1 and CDR2 (germline): MNHEY, SMNVEV (reference sequence). V lost 5 bases, J lost 5 bases, and 12 bases lay in between. The CDR3 DNA reads as TGTGCCAGCAGTGCCCAGGGAATGGAGACCCAGTACTTC. This sequence encodes CASSAQGMETQYF.

This clonotype was recorded many times. The V and J genes are TRBV12-3 or TRBV12-4 and TRBJ2-2; D might be TRBD1 or TRBD2, each matching 5 bases. Deletions cut 5 bases from V and 7 bases from J, with 11 bases between. The length of the CDR3 is 13 residues. For the CDR3, the DNA is TGTGCCAGCAGTCTTGGGACGTACGGGGAGCTGTTTTTT. Translated, it gives CASSLGTYGELFF.

CDR3 DNA: TGTGCCAGCAGTGAAACGGGTCTTCTTGTTGGGCAGTACTTC. Residues: CASSETGLLVGQYF. This chain connects TRBV6-1 to TRBJ2-7; D ambiguous. The CDR3 is 14 amino acids. Trimming stripped 2 bases from V and 9 bases from J, with 17 bases between. Germline V gene data show CDR1 as MNHNS and CDR2 as SASEGT.

The chain couples TRBV7-9 to TRBJ1-1; D is unclear. Per germline, CDR1 SEHNR and CDR2 FQNEAQ (reference sequence). The CDR3 covers 11 residues. V gave up 4 bases and J gave up 7 bases, with 7 bases separating them. CDR3 DNA: TGTGCCAGCAGCTATGACAATGAAGCTTTCTTT. It specifies CASSYDNEAFF.

The rearrangement uses TRBV20-1 and TRBJ1-5; 9 nucleotides line up with TRBD1. The CDR3 extends over 16 amino acids. Germline lookup yields CDR1 DFQATT and CDR2 SNEGSKA (reference sequence). Trimming cost V 0 bases and J 6 bases; bases outside gene matches: 9. CDR3 loop: CSAREGLGTGRQPQHF. CDR3 bases: TGCAGTGCTAGAGAGGGACTGGGGACAGGGCGTCAGCCCCAGCATTTT.

This clonotype was counted at least ten times. The V gene is TRBV20-1, the J gene TRBJ1-1; tentatively, D is TRBD1 (6 bases). Germline CDR1 reads DFQATT; CDR2 reads SNEGSKA (reference sequence). V lost 3 bases, J lost 0 bases, and 14 bases lay in between. The CDR3 has 15 amino acids. In DNA form, the CDR3 reads TGCAGTGCTAGTCAGGTCGGGGGGCTGAACACTGAAGCTTTCTTT. Amino acid sequence: CSASQVGGLNTEAFF.

The chain carries TRBV6-5 and TRBJ2-5; TRBD2 matches 8 bases. The CDR3 is made up of 17 amino acids. Per the germline V gene, CDR1 is MNHEY and CDR2 is SVGAGI. Trimming cost V 3 bases and J 2 bases; bases outside gene matches: 11. CDR3 residues: CASSYSGTRRTQETQYF. The CDR3 region has the DNA TGTGCCAGCAGTTATTCCGGGACTAGACGAACACAAGAGACCCAGTACTTC.

The chain links TRBV28 to TRBJ2-1, with D tentatively TRBD1 (6 bases). Germline V lookup: CDR1 MDHEN, CDR2 SYDVKM. V was cut by 6 bases and J by 2 bases, with 26 bases left in between. The CDR3 covers 19 residues. CDR3: CASSSELRGQSFAYNEQFF. CDR3 DNA: TGTGCCAGCAGCTCCGAACTCCGCGGACAGTCTTTTGCCTACAATGAGCAGTTCTTC.

This clonotype was recorded a few times. This chain connects TRBV12-3 or TRBV12-4 to TRBJ1-3; D is perhaps TRBD1 (6 bases). This CDR3 region has 14 residues. Trimming left V 5 bases short and J 7 bases short, with 15 bases between. Here the CDR3 reads CASSTGTLVNTIYF. The CDR3 DNA is TGTGCCAGCAGTACCGGGACACTGGTGAACACCATATATTTT.

The J gene is TRBJ2-5, the V gene TRBV7-3; 9 nucleotides line up with TRBD1. V dropped 5 bases and J dropped 5; count of bases not matched to a gene: 6. Germline CDR1 is SGHTA and CDR2 is FQGTGA. The CDR3 has 14 residues. The CDR3 loop is CASSRDRGDETQYF. The CDR3 coding sequence is TGTGCCAGCAGCCGAGACAGGGGGGACGAGACCCAGTACTTC. Supplemented by reference TRBV7-3 and TRBJ2-5, the full variable domain reads GAGVSQTPSNKVTEKGKYVELRCDPISGHTALYWYRQSLGQGPEFLIYFQGTGAADDSGLPNDRFFAVRPEGSVSTLKIQRTERGDSAVYLCASSRDRGDETQYFGPGTRLLVL.

The chain joins TRBV7-9 to TRBJ2-3; 13 nucleotides line up with TRBD2. Germline CDR1 is SEHNR and CDR2 is FQNEAQ (reference sequence). The CDR3 has 17 amino acids. V dropped 6 bases and J dropped 0; count of bases not matched to a gene: 6. The CDR3 region is CASRYGTSGISTDTQYF. The CDR3, as DNA: TGTGCCAGCAGATATGGGACTAGCGGGATAAGCACAGATACGCAGTATTTT.

The count of this clonotype is one. The J gene is TRBJ2-5, the V gene TRBV12-3 or TRBV12-4, with TRBD2 as a possible D gene (5 bases). The CDR3 consists of 14 residues. V dropped 6 bases and J dropped 4 bases, with 15 bases sitting between them. The CDR3 nucleotides are TGTGCCAGCAGCCCGGGATCTACGAGAGAGACCCAGTACTTC. Amino acid sequence: CASSPGSTRETQYF.

This clonotype has only a few counts. The V gene is TRBV24-1, the J gene TRBJ2-3; 7 bases map to TRBD2. The V and J ends lost 2 bases and 5 bases, in that order; junction bases with no gene match: 0. Germline CDR1 is KGHDR and CDR2 is SFDVKD. This CDR3 is built from 13 residues. CDR3 residues: CATSDWGGDTQYF. CDR3 DNA sequence: TGTGCCACCAGTGATTGGGGGGGAGATACGCAGTATTTT.

Only a few counts were recorded for this clonotype. The V gene is TRBV12-3 or TRBV12-4, the J gene TRBJ2-5; no reliable D call. The CDR3 spans 12 residues. Trimming left V 4 bases short and J 6 bases short, with 9 bases between. CDR3 sequence: CASSWSAQTQYF. The CDR3 nucleotides are TGTGCCAGCAGTTGGAGCGCCCAGACCCAGTACTTC.

This clonotype was seen more than once but under ten times. This rearrangement joins TRBV12-3 or TRBV12-4 to TRBJ1-5; D perhaps matches TRBD1 (6 bases). The CDR3 consists of 14 residues. Trimming left V 6 bases short and J 6 bases short, with 15 bases between. The CDR3 sequence is CASRPGAGVQPQHF. The CDR3 DNA reads TGTGCCAGCAGACCCGGAGCAGGGGTTCAGCCCCAGCATTTT.

This rearrangement joins TRBV7-9 to TRBJ2-6; possibly TRBD2 for D (6 bases). Trimming removed 2 bases from V and 4 bases from J, with 9 bases in between. The CDR3 loop spans 15 amino acids. The germline CDR1 and CDR2 sequences are SEHNR and FQNEAQ (reference sequence). The CDR3 reads CASSLLLAGANVLTF. DNA for the CDR3: TGTGCCAGCAGCTTACTCCTAGCGGGGGCCAACGTCCTGACTTTC.

This clonotype has more than one count but fewer than ten. The chain uses TRBV11-1 and TRBJ2-7, with 8 bases identical to TRBD1. Germline-derived CDR1 and CDR2 are SGHAT and FQDESV (reference sequence). After removal of 3 bases from V and 3 bases from J, the junction contained 7 bases not matched to a gene. CDR3 length: 15 residues. CDR3 region: CASSLENGQGYEQYF. CDR3 DNA: TGTGCCAGCAGCTTGGAGAACGGACAGGGCTACGAGCAGTACTTC.

This chain joins TRBV29-1 and TRBJ2-7; TRBD1 is a possible D gene (8 bases). The CDR3 loop spans 11 amino acids. The germline V gene has CDR1 SQVTM and CDR2 ANQGSEA. Trimming stripped 7 bases from V and 6 bases from J, with 13 bases between. For the CDR3, the DNA is TGCAGCGGGGGAGGGACAGGCGAGCAGTACTTC. Amino acids: CSGGGTGEQYF.

This clonotype is a singleton in its sample. The rearrangement links TRBV4-1 to TRBJ1-1; 7 bases match TRBD1. The CDR3 extends over 17 amino acids. Looked up from germline, CDR1 is MGHRA and CDR2 is YSYEKL. V lost 5 bases and J lost 0; bases outside the gene matches: 12. CDR3 protein: CASSSREGAYMNTEAFF. CDR3 bases: TGCGCCAGCAGCAGCCGGGAGGGGGCGTATATGAACACTGAAGCTTTCTTT.

This clonotype occurred a few times. The rearrangement joins TRBV5-6 to TRBJ2-1; D is ambiguous. CDR1 is SGHDT and CDR2 is YYEEEE in the germline V gene. V lost 7 bases, J lost 7 bases, and 15 bases lay in between. This CDR3 spans 13 amino acids. Written as DNA, the CDR3 is TGTGCCAGCGCCGGGCTCATGGGGAATGAGCAGTTCTTC. It specifies CASAGLMGNEQFF. The whole variable domain, filled in from reference TRBV5-6 and TRBJ2-1, reads DAGVTQSPTHLIKTRGQQVTLRCSPKSGHDTVSWYQQALGQGPQFIFQYYEEEERQRGNFPDRFSGHQFPNYSSELNVNALLLGDSALYLCASAGLMGNEQFFGPGTRLTVL.

CDR3 amino acids: CSVAPGGFGGYTF. DNA of the CDR3: TGCAGCGTTGCACCAGGGGGCTTCGGGGGCTACACCTTC. The chain joins TRBV29-1 to TRBJ1-2; 8 bases are a match to TRBD1. The CDR3 covers 13 residues. Per germline, CDR1 SQVTM and CDR2 ANQGSEA. Germline trimming cut 4 bases from V and 8 bases from J; bases unmatched to any gene: 9.

This clonotype has a count of ten or more. In DNA, the CDR3 is TGTGCCACCAGCAGGGGCCGGAGGTTGGCGAACACTGAAGCTTTCTTT. Translation: CATSRGRRLANTEAFF. This chain connects TRBV15 to TRBJ1-1; D is ambiguous. The germline V gene has CDR1 LNHNV and CDR2 YYDKDF (reference sequence). Trimming stripped 3 bases from V and 1 base from J, with 15 bases between. This CDR3 is 16 amino acids long. The full variable domain, completed using reference TRBV15 and TRBJ1-1, is DAMVIQNPRYQVTQFGKPVTLSCSQTLNHNVMYWYQQKSSQAPKLLFHYYDKDFNNEADTPDNFQSRRPNTSFCFLDIRSPGLGDTAMYLCATSRGRRLANTEAFFGQGTRLTVV.

The rearrangement joins TRBV30 to TRBJ2-2; tentative D call: TRBD2 (6 bases). CDR3 length: 15 residues. V lost 2 bases, J lost 6 bases, and 16 bases lay in between. The germline gives CDR1 GTSNPN, CDR2 SVGIG (reference sequence). CDR3 nucleotides: TGTGCCTGGAGTCCCCTCCTCGCGGGGTCCGGGGAGCTGTTTTTT. Protein sequence: CAWSPLLAGSGELFF.

The chain carries TRBV19 and TRBJ2-6; TRBD1 agrees at 8 bases. Germline loops: CDR1 LNHDA, CDR2 SQIVND (reference sequence). Trimming took 6 bases from V and 13 from J; bases not matched to a gene: 8. The CDR3 sequence is 13 residues long. CDR3 loop: CASRPTGVGVLTF. CDR3 sequence (DNA): TGTGCCAGTAGGCCGACAGGGGTCGGGGTCCTGACTTTC.

This clonotype was observed a few times. The chain is built from TRBV29-1 and TRBJ2-5, with D possibly matching TRBD1 (5 bases). The CDR3 consists of 14 residues. Per the germline V gene, CDR1 is SQVTM and CDR2 is ANQGSEA. The V and J ends lost 6 bases and 5 bases respectively, with 19 bases between them. The DNA of the CDR3 is TGCAGCGTCTGCCGCCAAAGGGGATGGGAGACCCAGTACTTC. Translating gives CSVCRQRGWETQYF.

The chain carries TRBV18 and TRBJ2-1, with 13 bases fitting TRBD2. Per the germline V gene, CDR1 is KGHSH and CDR2 is LQKENI. This CDR3 contains 17 residues. V lost 1 base and J lost 9; bases outside the gene matches: 9. This chain's CDR3 is CASSPRELAGGPGEQFF. The DNA for the CDR3 is TGTGCCAGCTCACCACGGGAACTAGCGGGAGGGCCTGGTGAGCAGTTCTTC.

This chain joins TRBV18 and TRBJ2-7, with D unresolved. The CDR3 has 15 residues. Trimming took 4 bases from V and 0 from J, leaving 13 bases between them. Germline CDR1 is KGHSH and CDR2 is LQKENI. The CDR3 DNA follows: TGTGCCAGCTCACGATACGGGTCGAGCTCCTACGAGCAGTACTTC. As protein: CASSRYGSSSYEQYF.